The 25 T cell receptor beta chains reported below all come from one sample, sequenced in a study of identical twins. From the 5' RACE reads, TCRdb called clonotypes with MiXCR, one entry per CDR3 protein. The sample holds about 520,000 distinct CDR3 sequences, approximately 22% seen once. The same specimen was also included in a second study, on T cells expressing NK-cell markers.

Sequencing used CD4+ T cells sorted from blood. Source of these receptors: a woman aged 18 to 35 in good health.

This chain connects TRBV11-2 to TRBJ2-5; 11 nucleotides agree with TRBD1. Germline V lookup: CDR1 SGHAT, CDR2 FQNNGV. The CDR3 sequence is 15 residues long. Trimming removed 3 bases from V and 5 bases from J; junction bases left unmatched: 5. The CDR3 bases are TGTGCCAGCAGCTTCCGCAGGACAGGGGGCGAGACCCAGTACTTC. Its translation is CASSFRRTGGETQYF.

This clonotype showed up many times. The chain carries TRBV3-1 and TRBJ2-2; 7 bases map to TRBD2. CDR3 length: 19 residues. With V trimmed by 0 bases and J by 1 base, 11 bases remained unmatched. CDR1 LGHDT and CDR2 YNNKEL come from the germline V gene (reference sequence). The DNA for the CDR3 is TGTGCCAGCAGCCAAGATTTAAACGGGCTAGCGGTGAACACCGGGGAGCTGTTTTTT. This translates into CASSQDLNGLAVNTGELFF.

This clonotype has more than one count but fewer than ten. CDR3 sequence reads: CSAPIPGGITKAFF. The CDR3 DNA is TGCAGTGCCCCCATCCCAGGGGGCATTACTAAAGCTTTCTTT. This sequence joins TRBV20-1 and TRBJ1-1, with 8 bases lining up with TRBD1. Trimming removed 6 bases from V and 9 bases from J; junction bases left unmatched: 15. In germline, CDR1 is DFQATT, CDR2 SNEGSKA (reference sequence). The CDR3 runs 14 residues.

This clonotype was counted only a few times. J is TRBJ2-3 and V is TRBV29-1; weak D call: TRBD2 (5 bases). CDR3 length equals 13 residues. The ends were cut back, 7 bases at V and 6 bases at J, with 17 bases in the middle. The germline V gene has CDR1 SQVTM and CDR2 ANQGSEA. CDR3 sequence (DNA): TGCAGCGGCATTCGGGGAATTGGGGATACGCAGTATTTT. Translating gives CSGIRGIGDTQYF.

This clonotype was observed a few times. The CDR3 reads CSARDTGNVHNSPLHF. The CDR3 bases are TGCAGTGCTAGAGATACAGGGAATGTCCATAATTCACCCCTCCACTTT. This chain links TRBV20-1 with TRBJ1-6; D may be TRBD1 (6 bases). CDR3 length equals 16 residues. Germline-derived CDR1 and CDR2 are DFQATT and SNEGSKA (reference sequence). V lost 0 bases, J lost 5 bases, and 14 bases lay in between.

This clonotype turned up a few times. This chain uses TRBV12-3 or TRBV12-4 with TRBJ2-6; D may be TRBD1 or TRBD2 (5 bases each). The length of the CDR3 is 15 residues. Deletions cut 3 bases from V and 4 bases from J, with 10 bases between. The CDR3 DNA sequence: TGTGCCAGCAGTTTTATGGGGGTCGGGGCCAACGTCCTGACTTTC. Its translation: CASSFMGVGANVLTF.

V is TRBV7-2 and J is TRBJ1-4, with D perhaps matching TRBD1 (6 bases). Deletions cut 5 bases from V and 7 bases from J, with 20 bases between. Germline-derived CDR1 and CDR2 are SGHTA and FQGNSA. The CDR3 has 16 residues. CDR3 amino acids: CASSPVGTGSVEKLFF. CDR3 DNA: TGTGCCAGCAGCCCAGTTGGTACAGGGTCTGTTGAAAAACTGTTTTTT.

This clonotype was found many times. V is TRBV6-5 and J is TRBJ2-5; unclear D gene. CDR1 MNHEY and CDR2 SVGAGI come from the germline V gene. The CDR3 runs to 11 residues. V lost 2 bases and J lost 11, with 9 bases in between. CDR3 in DNA: TGTGCCAGCAGTTACGAAGAAACGCAGTACTTC. It encodes CASSYEETQYF.

This chain connects TRBV6-1 to TRBJ1-2; 7 nucleotides match TRBD1. The CDR3 extends over 15 amino acids. Unmatched junction bases numbered 11, after V lost 6 bases and J lost 4 bases. The germline CDR1 and CDR2 sequences are MNHNS and SASEGT. The CDR3 sequence is CASRRQGGFSYGYTF. CDR3 coding DNA: TGTGCCAGCAGGCGACAGGGAGGTTTTTCCTATGGCTACACCTTC.

This clonotype was detected only a few times. The rearrangement joins TRBV7-9 to TRBJ1-6; D gene ambiguous. This CDR3 has 13 residues. Germline lookup yields CDR1 SEHNR and CDR2 FQNEAQ (reference sequence). The V gene lost 1 base and the J gene lost 9 bases, with 7 bases spanning the gap. The DNA of the CDR3 is TGTGCCAGCAGCTTAGGGGGTATTTCACCCCTCCACTTT. Its translation is CASSLGGISPLHF. The whole variable domain, remainder taken from reference TRBV7-9 and TRBJ1-6, is DTGVSQNPRHKITKRGQNVTFRCDPISEHNRLYWYRQTLGQGPEFLTYFQNEAQLEKSRLLSDRFSAERPKGSFSTLEIQRTEQGDSAMYLCASSLGGISPLHFGNGTRLTVT.

The chain combines TRBV6-2 or TRBV6-3 with TRBJ2-3; D is unclear. Germline loops: CDR1 MNHEY, CDR2 SVGEGT. CDR3 length: 14 residues. V was cut by 5 bases and J by 7 bases, with 16 bases left in between. For the CDR3, the DNA is TGTGCCAGCAGTCTTACGTCCGGTCTGCATACGCAGTATTTT. Amino acid sequence: CASSLTSGLHTQYF.

This chain joins TRBV5-1 and TRBJ2-5; 9 nucleotides agree with TRBD1. Germline-derived CDR1 and CDR2 are SGHRS and YFSETQ. With 3 bases clipped from V and 13 bases from J, the junction kept 10 bases outside the gene matches. The CDR3 has 13 residues. CDR3 DNA sequence: TGCGCCAGCAGCTGGTATGGGGACAGGGAGGTGTACTTC. This encodes CASSWYGDREVYF.

The chain links TRBV9 to TRBJ2-6; D not resolved. V gave up 0 bases and J gave up 4 bases, with 8 bases separating them. Germline CDR1 SGDLS, CDR2 YYNGEE. CDR3 size: 15 residues. The CDR3 sequence is CASSVGLEGANVLTF. The CDR3, as DNA: TGTGCCAGCAGCGTAGGTCTGGAAGGGGCCAACGTCCTGACTTTC.

The genes are TRBV20-1 and TRBJ1-1, with D unresolved. CDR1 and CDR2 (germline): DFQATT, SNEGSKA (reference sequence). V was pared by 6 bases and J by 0 bases, with 11 bases between. The CDR3 spans 13 residues. The DNA for the CDR3 is TGCAGTGCCATAAGGGCGCTGAACACTGAAGCTTTCTTT. It yields the protein CSAIRALNTEAFF.

There are many counts of this clonotype. Written as DNA, the CDR3 is TGCAGTGGTGTCCGGGATGAGCAGTTCTTC. Translation: CSGVRDEQFF. The chain is built from TRBV20-1 and TRBJ2-1; unclear D gene. The CDR3 is 10 amino acids. The V gene's germline CDR1 is DFQATT and CDR2 SNEGSKA (reference sequence). Trimming left V 7 bases short and J 8 bases short, with 9 bases between.

This clonotype was observed at least ten times. The rearrangement links TRBV29-1 to TRBJ1-1; TRBD1 matches 9 bases. Per the germline V gene, CDR1 is SQVTM and CDR2 is ANQGSEA. The J segment lost 0 bases and the V segment lost 7 bases, leaving 9 bases of the junction unmatched. The CDR3 has 15 amino acids. CDR3 residues: CSGGPGQGMNTEAFF. The DNA of the CDR3 is TGCAGCGGGGGGCCGGGACAGGGCATGAACACTGAAGCTTTCTTT.

This clonotype came up many times. The gene calls are TRBV12-3 or TRBV12-4 and TRBJ2-7; TRBD1 matches at 7 bases. V lost 2 bases to trimming and J lost 6 bases; unmatched junction nucleotides: 1. The CDR3 covers 12 residues. The CDR3, as DNA: TGTGCCAGCAGTTTAAGGGGGCCCGAGCAGTACTTC. Translation: CASSLRGPEQYF.

CDR3: CASSWDSQGFTYNEQFF. The CDR3 DNA is TGTGCCAGCAGCTGGGACTCGCAGGGTTTTACTTACAATGAGCAGTTCTTC. J is TRBJ2-1 and V is TRBV7-2; TRBD2 is a possible D gene (6 bases). There are 17 residues in the CDR3. In germline, CDR1 is SGHTA, CDR2 FQGNSA. Trimming took 4 bases from V and 4 from J, leaving 20 bases between them.

The chain uses TRBV7-9 and TRBJ2-1; 8 nucleotides align to TRBD2. V trimming: 5 bases; J trimming: 3 bases; junction bases outside the gene matches: 6. CDR3 length equals 15 residues. Germline lookup yields CDR1 SEHNR and CDR2 FQNEAQ (reference sequence). DNA of the CDR3: TGTGCCAGCAGCCCACTAGCGGACCTCTACAATGAGCAGTTCTTC. It is translated as CASSPLADLYNEQFF.

V and J are TRBV9 and TRBJ2-1; TRBD2 matches 13 bases. From germline, CDR1 is SGDLS and CDR2 YYNGEE. The CDR3 length is 15 residues. The J segment lost 6 bases and the V segment lost 4 bases, leaving 4 bases of the junction unmatched. In DNA form, the CDR3 reads TGTGCCAGCAGCATGGGACTAGCGGGACCCAATGAGCAGTTCTTC. Residues: CASSMGLAGPNEQFF. Drawing the rest from reference TRBV9 and TRBJ2-1, the complete variable domain is DSGVTQTPKHLITATGQRVTLRCSPRSGDLSVYWYQQSLDQGLQFLIQYYNGEERAKGNILERFSAQQFPDLHSELNLSSLELGDSALYFCASSMGLAGPNEQFFGPGTRLTVL.

This clonotype appeared a few times. V gene TRBV20-1 combines with J gene TRBJ2-7; D is ambiguous. Deletions cut 3 bases from V and 1 base from J, with 13 bases between. The CDR3 consists of 14 residues. Germline loops: CDR1 DFQATT, CDR2 SNEGSKA (reference sequence). This CDR3 reads CSASVRTKSYEQYF. The CDR3 region has the DNA TGCAGTGCTAGTGTCCGCACCAAGTCCTACGAGCAGTACTTC.

There are a few counts of this clonotype. The genes are TRBV29-1 and TRBJ2-1; D gene ambiguous. V lost 6 bases, J lost 4 bases, and 7 bases lay in between. The CDR3 length is 11 residues. Germline CDR1 SQVTM, CDR2 ANQGSEA. The CDR3 sequence is CSVATYNEQFF. The CDR3 nucleotides are TGCAGCGTAGCAACGTACAATGAGCAGTTCTTC.

This clonotype has just a few counts. The chain combines TRBV27 with TRBJ2-1; D not resolved. The CDR3 covers 15 residues. Germline CDR1 reads MNHEY; CDR2 reads SMNVEV (reference sequence). V lost 2 bases and J 2 bases, leaving 10 bases between the germline ends. The CDR3: CASSLLRRTYNEQFF. The CDR3 nucleotides are TGTGCCAGCAGTTTACTTAGACGTACCTACAATGAGCAGTTCTTC.

The V gene is TRBV6-5, the J gene TRBJ2-7; no clear D gene. The germline V and J ends were trimmed by 10 bases and 6 bases, with 13 bases remaining between them. Germline V gene data show CDR1 as MNHEY and CDR2 as SVGAGI. The CDR3 covers 11 residues. CDR3 region: CAIGEAREQYF. CDR3 DNA sequence: TGTGCCATCGGAGAGGCACGCGAGCAGTACTTC.

V gene TRBV11-2 combines with J gene TRBJ1-6, with 9 positions matching TRBD1. This CDR3 region has 14 residues. Losses at the gene ends were 5 bases for V and 9 bases for J; bases not matched to a gene: 5. Germline CDR1 is SGHAT and CDR2 is FQNNGV. The CDR3 protein is CASSPQGAGSPLHF. The CDR3 coding sequence is TGTGCCAGCAGCCCACAGGGGGCAGGTTCACCCCTCCACTTT.